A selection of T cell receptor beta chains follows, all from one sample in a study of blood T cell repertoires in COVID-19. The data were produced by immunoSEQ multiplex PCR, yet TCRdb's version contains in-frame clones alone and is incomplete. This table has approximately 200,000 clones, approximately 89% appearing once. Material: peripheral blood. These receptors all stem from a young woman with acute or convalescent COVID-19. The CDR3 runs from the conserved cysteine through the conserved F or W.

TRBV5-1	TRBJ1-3	CASSLSGNSGNTIYF
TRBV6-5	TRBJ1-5	CATRTGQPQHF
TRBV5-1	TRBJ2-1	CASSLVPSGSYNEQFF
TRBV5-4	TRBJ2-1	CASSSSSYNEQFF
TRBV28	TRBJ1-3	CASSSGNTIYF
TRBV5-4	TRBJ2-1	CASSLVDFYNEQFF
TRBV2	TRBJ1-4	CASTGTGEKLFF
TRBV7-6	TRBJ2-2	CASSPPSGELFF
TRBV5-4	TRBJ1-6	CASSRDRSYPPLHF
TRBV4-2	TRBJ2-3	CASGTVKPDTQYF
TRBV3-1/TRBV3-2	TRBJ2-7	CASSQISGVSYEQYF
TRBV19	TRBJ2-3	CASRPEVAAGDTQYF
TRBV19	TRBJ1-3	CASSIAGYGNTIYF
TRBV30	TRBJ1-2	CAWKGVNYGYTF
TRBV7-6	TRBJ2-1	CASSLLKGNTYNEQFF
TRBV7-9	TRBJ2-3	CASSTPGTDTQYF
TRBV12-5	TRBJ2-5	CASGPGTSSETQYF
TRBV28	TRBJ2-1	CASSLPGLRLNEQFF
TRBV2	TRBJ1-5	CASSAGRGQPQHF
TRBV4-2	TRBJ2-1	CASSSRAGRAYNEQFF
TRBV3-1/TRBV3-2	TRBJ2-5	CASSPSGTQETQYF
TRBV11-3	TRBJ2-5	CASSLDWRWSQETQYF
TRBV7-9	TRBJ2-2	CASSPGTFDGELFF
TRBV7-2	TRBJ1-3	CASSLHSSGNTIYF